This T cell receptor (beta chain) emerged from a study of shared T cell receptors in the human thymus. CDR1 and CDR2 from the germline V gene are SSHAT and FNYEAQ (reference sequence). The CDR3 has 15 residues. TCRdb keeps only in-frame clones here, not all; method: immunoSEQ multiplex PCR. Of more than 550,000 clones listed, around 85% were seen once; the top ten hold 0.0095% to 0.013%. This clone was recorded a few times. A junction boundary mismatches the germline segment, possibly from a read error. The sample was also reused in another study, on human thymus T cells. That study reports: Infants, healthy and Finnish, who were having corrective surgery for congenital heart defects served as donors. An apparent bias in V and J gene usage was seen in thymic and blood repertoires.

This receptor was identified in a girl under three years old with a congenital heart defect. This chain links TRBV7-7 with TRBJ1-2; 7 bases agree with TRBD1. Sequenced sample: thymocytes. The CDR3 DNA sequence: TGTGCTAGCAGCCTAGACAGGGAAACGCGCTATGGCTACACCTTC. Its translation is CASSLDRETRYGYTF.